The source of this T cell receptor beta chain is a study of T cells after yellow fever vaccination. The overall study: When fractions had low cell numbers, they were prepared with SMART-Seq v4 Ultra Low Input.

This clonotype was observed at least ten times. Its cognate antigen is unknown. V lost 2 bases, J lost 9 bases, and 8 bases stayed unmatched. CDR1 is SGHKS, CDR2 YYEKEE, per germline (reference sequence). The CDR3 contains 14 residues. Study conclusions and caveats: Reappearance after the booster was observed for most primary-vaccination clones (more than 95% CD4, roughly 90% CD8). The secondary T-cell response peaked on day 5, not day 15, but was weaker.

The 5'RACE template-switching step produced TCR cDNA and added a universal primer site and UMIs. MiXCR, applied by TCRdb to the 5' RACE reads, yields one record per CDR3 protein. The table has a few hundred thousand distinct CDR3 sequences, around 4.5% seen once; the top ten hold approximately 19%. The chain is built from TRBV5-5 and TRBJ1-5; TRBD1 matches at 7 bases. The receptor was derived from a man younger than 35 who received the YFV17D yellow fever vaccine. Sequencing was performed on PBMCs, taken 15 days after the yellow fever booster vaccination. CDR3 sequence reads: CASSFNPGQPPQHF. The CDR3 DNA sequence: TGTGCCAGCAGCTTCAACCCGGGACAGCCGCCCCAGCATTTT.